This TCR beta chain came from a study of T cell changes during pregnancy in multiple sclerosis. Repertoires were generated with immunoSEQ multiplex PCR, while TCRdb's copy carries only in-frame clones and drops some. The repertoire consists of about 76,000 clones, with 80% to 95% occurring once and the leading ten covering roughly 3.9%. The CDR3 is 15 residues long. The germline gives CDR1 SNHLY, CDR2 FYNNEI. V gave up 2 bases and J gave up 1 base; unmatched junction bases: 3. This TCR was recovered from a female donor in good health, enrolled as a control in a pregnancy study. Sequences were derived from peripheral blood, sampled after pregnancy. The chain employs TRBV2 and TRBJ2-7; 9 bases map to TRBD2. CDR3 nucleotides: TGTGCCAGCAGTGAAAATAGCGGGAGTTCCTACGAGCAGTACTTC. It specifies CASSENSGSSYEQYF. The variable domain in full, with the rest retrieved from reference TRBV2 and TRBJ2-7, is EPEVTQTPSHQVTQMGQEVILRCVPISNHLYFYWYRQILGQKVEFLVSFYNNEISEKSEIFDDQFSVERPDGSNFTLKIRSTKLEDSAMYFCASSENSGSSYEQYFGPGTRLTVT.